This is a list of T cell receptor beta chains from one sample in a study of cytomegalovirus exposure and HLA in healthy donors. Only in-frame clones appear in the TCRdb table, and some are missing; sequencing was by immunoSEQ multiplex PCR. This sample yields 110,000 to 150,000 clones, of which roughly 80% are seen a single time; roughly 4% belongs to the top ten. The sample comprised PBMCs. The source is a woman in her thirties or forties in good health and CMV-seropositive. The CDR3 runs from the conserved cysteine through the conserved F or W. The order of the fields is V gene, D gene, J gene, clone size, CDR3 protein, CDR3 DNA. A D gene is named only where the DNA matches it firmly. The size entry is marked missing in some rows and otherwise reads once, few, many or a size class.

>TRBV10-2|-|TRBJ2-2|few
CASRVDSANTGELFF
TGCGCCAGCAGGGTGGACAGCGCGAACACCGGGGAGCTGTTTTTT
>TRBV19|-|TRBJ1-6|few
CASSIGGGPNSPLHF
TGTGCCAGTAGTATAGGGGGGGGACCTAATTCACCCCTCCACTTT
>TRBV5-4|TRBD1|TRBJ1-5|-
CASSLGQGANQPQHF
TGTGCCAGCAGCTTGGGACAGGGGGCCAATCAGCCCCAGCATTTT
>TRBV2|-|TRBJ2-5|-
CASRPGPGPVETQYF
TGTGCCAGCAGACCCGGACCAGGGCCGGTTGAGACCCAGTACTTC
>TRBV6-5|TRBD1|TRBJ2-2|-
CATRMGQGAGELFF
TGTGCCACCAGGATGGGACAGGGAGCCGGGGAGCTGTTTTTT
>TRBV7-6|-|TRBJ2-5|-
CASSPRSAGLQETQYF
TGTGCCAGCAGTCCAAGGAGCGCGGGGCTTCAGGAGACCCAGTACTTC
>TRBV6-5|-|TRBJ1-5|-
CASSYSSGVSQPQHF
TGTGCCAGCAGTTACTCGTCAGGGGTTAGTCAGCCCCAGCATTTT
>TRBV10-3|-|TRBJ1-6|-
CAISGDQGGFAPLHF
TGTGCCATCAGTGGGGATCAGGGTGGGTTTGCACCCCTCCACTTT
>TRBV7-2|TRBD1|TRBJ2-3|-
CASSSSTGWDTQYF
TGTGCCAGCAGCTCGTCGACAGGGTGGGATACGCAGTATTTT
>TRBV6-5|-|TRBJ1-3|-
CASSPDRISGNTIYF
TGTGCCAGCAGTCCCGACAGGATCTCTGGAAACACCATATATTTT
>TRBV19|-|TRBJ1-2|-
CASSVTGSNYGYTF
TGTGCCAGTAGTGTCACAGGGTCGAACTATGGCTACACCTTC
>TRBV2|-|TRBJ2-5|-
CASTRGGVETQYF
TGTGCCAGCACCCGAGGGGGGGTTGAGACCCAGTACTTC
>TRBV2|-|TRBJ2-7|-
CASSELGLAGGPDEQYF
TGTGCCAGCAGTGAGCTCGGATTAGCCGGAGGGCCCGACGAGCAGTACTTC
>TRBV11-1|TRBD2|TRBJ2-1|once
CASSQTLAGDRNEQFF
TGTGCCAGCAGCCAAACCCTAGCGGGAGATAGGAATGAGCAGTTCTTC
>TRBV28|-|TRBJ1-5|-
CASSNVGQEDQPQHF
TGTGCCAGCTCCAATGTCGGGCAGGAGGATCAGCCCCAGCATTTT
>TRBV30|-|TRBJ2-5|-
CAWTPFIRGETQYF
TGTGCCTGGACCCCCTTTATTCGCGGAGAGACCCAGTACTTC
>TRBV9|TRBD2|TRBJ2-5|-
CASSDGTSGGEQETQYF
TGTGCCAGCAGCGACGGGACTAGCGGGGGTGAACAAGAGACCCAGTACTTC
>TRBV29-1|-|TRBJ2-7|-
CSVESRVGYEQYF
TGCAGCGTTGAATCCAGGGTGGGCTACGAGCAGTACTTC
>TRBV7-9|-|TRBJ1-4|-
CASSPEASDWEKLFF
TGTGCCAGCAGCCCAGAAGCAAGCGACTGGGAAAAACTGTTTTTT
>TRBV7-3|-|TRBJ2-2|-
CASRQSKNTGELFF
TGTGCCAGCAGACAGAGTAAGAACACCGGGGAGCTGTTTTTT
>TRBV30|-|TRBJ1-2|-
CAWRDVRTDRSYGYTF
TGTGCCTGGAGGGACGTTCGGACAGACAGGAGCTATGGCTACACCTTC
>TRBV5-1|TRBD2|TRBJ2-1|-
CASSLESGSSYNEQFF
TGCGCCAGCAGCTTGGAAAGCGGGAGCTCCTACAATGAGCAGTTCTTC
>TRBV19|-|TRBJ1-2|few
CASMGPWRGGYTF
TGTGCCAGTATGGGCCCCTGGAGGGGAGGCTACACCTTC
>TRBV7-2|TRBD2|TRBJ2-7|-
CATQENRASGNEQYF
TGTGCCACCCAAGAGAACCGGGCTAGCGGGAACGAGCAGTACTTC
>TRBV15|TRBD1|TRBJ1-3|-
CATSRDFGTGGPSSGNTIYF
TGTGCCACCAGCAGAGATTTTGGGACAGGGGGCCCGAGCTCTGGAAACACCATATATTTT
>TRBV15|-|TRBJ2-7|-
CATSRESGEQYF
TGTGCCACCAGCAGAGAATCGGGCGAGCAGTACTTC
>TRBV4-1|TRBD1|TRBJ1-3|-
CASSPGQGKFSGNTIYF
TGCGCCAGCAGCCCGGGACAGGGCAAATTCTCTGGAAACACCATATATTTT
>TRBV7-2|-|TRBJ1-1|-
CASSPTVSASRAFF
TGTGCCAGCAGCCCCACGGTCTCTGCTAGTAGAGCTTTCTTT
>TRBV5-4|TRBD2|TRBJ2-7|-
CASSSGGGGAYEQYF
TGTGCCAGCAGCTCTGGGGGCGGGGGGGCCTACGAGCAGTACTTC
>TRBV6-5|-|TRBJ1-4|-
CASSYTDGGTEKLFF
TGTGCCAGCAGTTACACGGACGGGGGAACAGAAAAACTGTTTTTT
>TRBV30|-|TRBJ2-7|-
CAWIREAGTYEQYF
TGTGCCTGGATCAGGGAGGCAGGGACCTACGAGCAGTACTTC
>TRBV14|TRBD1|TRBJ2-7|once
CASSQDPGTGDDEQYF
TGTGCCAGCAGCCAAGATCCAGGGACAGGGGACGACGAGCAGTACTTC
>TRBV18|-|TRBJ1-6|-
CASSPSLGSPLHF
TGTGCCAGCTCCCCTAGTTTGGGTTCACCCCTCCACTTT
>TRBV7-6|-|TRBJ2-1|-
CASSLNAGAQFYNEQFF
TGTGCCAGCAGCTTAAACGCGGGGGCTCAGTTCTACAATGAGCAGTTCTTC
>TRBV25-1|TRBD2|TRBJ2-1|-
CASSGGGRESWNEQFF
TGTGCCAGCTCCGGTGGTGGGCGGGAGTCGTGGAATGAGCAGTTCTTC
>TRBV5-1|TRBD2|TRBJ2-7|-
CASSQRLAGVYEQYF
TGCGCCAGCAGCCAGCGACTAGCGGGAGTTTACGAGCAGTACTTC
>TRBV7-2|TRBD2|TRBJ2-5|-
CASSLAQLAGGQETQYF
TGTGCCAGCAGCTTAGCGCAATTAGCGGGGGGCCAAGAGACCCAGTACTTC
>TRBV27|-|TRBJ2-7|once
CASSLFGARAYEQYF
TGTGCCAGCAGTTTATTTGGGGCCAGGGCCTACGAGCAGTACTTC
>TRBV4-3|TRBD1|TRBJ1-2|-
CASSQQIRDSYGYTF
TGCGCCAGCAGCCAACAAATCCGGGACAGCTATGGCTACACCTTC
>TRBV28|-|TRBJ1-3|-
CASSPAAGVAGNTIYF
TGTGCCAGCAGTCCTGCGGCAGGCGTGGCGGGGAACACCATATATTTT
>TRBV15|-|TRBJ1-4|-
CATSRGGSEKLFF
TGTGCCACCAGCAGAGGAGGTTCTGAAAAACTGTTTTTT
>TRBV6-1|-|TRBJ1-1|-
CATQDRRLAEAFF
TGTGCCACCCAGGACAGACGGCTCGCTGAAGCTTTCTTT
>TRBV29-1|-|TRBJ2-1|-
CSVEGQEEQFF
TGCAGCGTTGAAGGGCAGGAAGAGCAGTTCTTC
>TRBV20-1|-|TRBJ1-3|-
CSAHGGNTIYF
TGCAGTGCTCACGGTGGAAACACCATATATTTT
>TRBV28|-|TRBJ2-7|-
CASRPNLAGTTYEQYF
TGTGCCAGCAGGCCTAACCTCGCGGGTACGACCTACGAGCAGTACTTC
>TRBV28|TRBD2|TRBJ2-7|-
CASSSSGIGSYEQYF
TGTGCCAGCAGTTCGAGCGGGATAGGGTCCTACGAGCAGTACTTC
>TRBV19|TRBD1|TRBJ2-5|-
CASSTRQGRKETQYF
TGTGCCAGTAGTACGAGACAGGGGAGGAAGGAGACCCAGTACTTC
>TRBV7-9|-|TRBJ1-2|-
CASSLDTRGANYGYTF
TGTGCCAGCAGCTTAGACACCCGGGGAGCTAACTATGGCTACACCTTC
>TRBV11-2|TRBD2|TRBJ2-2|-
CASSLSGGASGELFF
TGTGCCAGCAGCTTAAGCGGGGGGGCTTCTGGGGAGCTGTTTTTT
>TRBV10-3|TRBD2|TRBJ2-5|-
CAISETTSSQETQYF
TGTGCCATCAGTGAAACGACTAGCTCCCAAGAGACCCAGTACTTC
>TRBV5-1|-|TRBJ2-5|-
CASKNGPGGRGETQYF
TGCGCCAGCAAAAACGGACCCGGCGGACGGGGGGAGACCCAGTACTTC
>TRBV18|-|TRBJ2-6|once
CASSPPRSGANVLTF
TGTGCCAGCTCCCCACCCCGCTCTGGGGCCAACGTCCTGACTTTC
>TRBV14|-|TRBJ1-1|-
CASSHRGVSTEAFF
TGTGCCAGCAGTCATAGGGGCGTCTCGACTGAAGCTTTCTTT
>TRBV15|-|TRBJ2-7|-
CATRQPASYEQYF
TGTGCCACCCGACAGCCTGCTTCCTACGAGCAGTACTTC